This T cell receptor beta chain originates from a study of blood T cell repertoires in COVID-19. Study overall: From the United States, Italy and Spain came samples of acute and convalescent COVID-19. PBMCs, B-cell-depleted T cells, or T cells were the source of the cDNA or gDNA that made up the material.

CDR3 length equals 16 residues. During active infection, Seattle patients enrolled and were then monitored through disease. In the source study's methods: Amplification from reference gene primers served as the basis for estimated nucleated cell counts. The protocol was immunoSEQ multiplex PCR, while the TCRdb copy is restricted to in-frame clones and leaves out a portion. For V, J and clone size, that table is used; D and trimming come from the DNA. This sample has more than 300,000 clones, with around 87% found just once. The clonotype originates from a woman aged 25 to 45 with COVID-19, enrolled during active disease. The chain combines TRBV12-2 with TRBJ2-6; the D call of TRBD1 is as the table states it, not checked on the DNA. TRBV12-2 is tagged as a pseudogene. The sample consisted of peripheral blood. CDR3 amino acids: CASRPMGTSGANVLTF. The CDR3, as DNA: TGTGCAAGTCGCCCGATGGGGACATCTGGGGCCAACGTCCTGACTTTC.